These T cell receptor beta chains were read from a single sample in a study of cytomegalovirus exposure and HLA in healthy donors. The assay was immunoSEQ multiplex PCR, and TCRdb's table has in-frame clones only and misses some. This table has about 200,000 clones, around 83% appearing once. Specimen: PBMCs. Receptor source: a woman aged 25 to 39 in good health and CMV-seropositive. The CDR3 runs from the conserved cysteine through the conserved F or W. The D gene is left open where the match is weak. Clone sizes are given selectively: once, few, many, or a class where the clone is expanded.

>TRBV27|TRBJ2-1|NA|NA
TGTGCCAGCAGTCTTGGTGGGGCAGGGGTGTTGAGCTCCTACAATGAGCAGTTCTTC
CASSLGGAGVLSSYNEQFF
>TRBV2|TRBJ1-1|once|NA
TGTGCCAGCAGTGTTAGAGGGAGGGCGGCTTTCTTT
CASSVRGRAAFF
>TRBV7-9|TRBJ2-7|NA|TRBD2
TGTGCCAGCAGCTGGGGCGGGGGTTCCTACGAGCAGTACTTC
CASSWGGGSYEQYF
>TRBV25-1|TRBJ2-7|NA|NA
TGTGCCAGCAGCCGGGACACCCCCTACGAGCAGTACTTC
CASSRDTPYEQYF
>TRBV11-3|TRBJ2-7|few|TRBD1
TGTGCCAGCAGCTTAGGAGGGACAGAGGCCTACGAGCAGTACTTC
CASSLGGTEAYEQYF
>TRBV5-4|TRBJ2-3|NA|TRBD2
TGTGCCAGCAGCCCCGCACTAGCGGTCACAGATACGCAGTATTTT
CASSPALAVTDTQYF
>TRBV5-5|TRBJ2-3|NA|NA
TGTGCCAGCATGTACTTCTCGGGCACAGATACGCAGTATTTT
CASMYFSGTDTQYF
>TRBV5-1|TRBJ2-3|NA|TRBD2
TGCGCCAGCAGGAGGGGACTAGCGGGGGGAGATACGCAGTATTTT
CASRRGLAGGDTQYF
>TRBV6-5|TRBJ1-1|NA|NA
TGTGCCAGCAGTTCGAGCCCGGGGGGCACTGAAGCTTTCTTT
CASSSSPGGTEAFF
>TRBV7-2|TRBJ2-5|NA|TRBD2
TGTGCCAGCAGCTTAGGGGGAGCGGGAGGAGGTCGACAGGAGACCCAGTACTTC
CASSLGGAGGGRQETQYF
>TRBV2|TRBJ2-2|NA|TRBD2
TGTGCCAGTACCGTCGAGGGACTAGCGAGGGGGGAGCTGTTTTTT
CASTVEGLARGELFF
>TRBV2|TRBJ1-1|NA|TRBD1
TGTGCCAGCAGTCCCGACAGGGGTTCAGCTGAAGCTTTCTTT
CASSPDRGSAEAFF
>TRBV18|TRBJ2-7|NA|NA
TGTGCCAGCTCCCCCTCGGGCAGGGCCTACGAGCAGTACTTC
CASSPSGRAYEQYF
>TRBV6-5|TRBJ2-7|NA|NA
TGTGCCAGCAGTCCCGGACAGTTCAACGAGCAGTACTTC
CASSPGQFNEQYF
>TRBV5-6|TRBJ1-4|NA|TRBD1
TGTGCCAGCAGCTACCAACAGGGGGTCGAAAAACTGTTTTTT
CASSYQQGVEKLFF
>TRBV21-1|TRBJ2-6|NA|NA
TGTGCCAGCAGCAAAGAGGACGGGACTGGGGCCAACGTCCTGACTTTC
CASSKEDGTGANVLTF
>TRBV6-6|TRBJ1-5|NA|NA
TGTGCCAGCAGACGGTGGGAGGGCGATCAGCCCCAGCATTTT
CASRRWEGDQPQHF
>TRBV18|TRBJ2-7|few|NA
TGTGCCAGCTCTCGTGCCGAGTGGGAGCAGTACTTC
CASSRAEWEQYF
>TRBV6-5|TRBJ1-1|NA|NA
TGTGCCAGCAGCAGCTGGGAGGGTTCGAACACTGAAGCTTTCTTT
CASSSWEGSNTEAFF
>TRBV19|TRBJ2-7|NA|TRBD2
TGTGCCAGTAGTCCCGGACTAGCGGGAGGGCCGCAGCAGTACTTC
CASSPGLAGGPQQYF
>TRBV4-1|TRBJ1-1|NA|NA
TGCGCCAGCAGCCACCAAGGACAGCTATTTGAAGCTTTCTTT
CASSHQGQLFEAFF
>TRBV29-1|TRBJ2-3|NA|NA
TGCAGCGTGGGAGATGTCACAGATACGCAGTATTTT
CSVGDVTDTQYF
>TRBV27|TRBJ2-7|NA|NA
TGTGCCAGCAGTTTCAATAGTGCGAGACGGGGGCAGTACTTC
CASSFNSARRGQYF
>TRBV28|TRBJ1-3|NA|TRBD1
TGTGCCAGCAGGGGACAGGGGACAAACACCATATATTTT
CASRGQGTNTIYF
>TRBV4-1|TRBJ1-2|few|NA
TGCGCCAGCAGCCAAGAACACAGGGACTATGGCTACACCTTC
CASSQEHRDYGYTF
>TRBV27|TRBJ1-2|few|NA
TGTGCCAGCCGGGACGTAAGGGGGATAGGTGGCTACACCTTC
CASRDVRGIGGYTF
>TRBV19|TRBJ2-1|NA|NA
TGTGCCAGTAGTATGTCTCGGAGCTCCTACAATGAGCAGTTCTTC
CASSMSRSSYNEQFF
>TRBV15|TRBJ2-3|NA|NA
TGTGCCACCAGCAGAGATCTAACTCTTGATACGCAGTATTTT
CATSRDLTLDTQYF
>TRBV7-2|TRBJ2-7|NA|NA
TGTGCCAGCAGCCGCCAGGGGTTTGGGGGCCACGAGCAGTACTTC
CASSRQGFGGHEQYF
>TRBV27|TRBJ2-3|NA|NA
TGTGCCAGCAGTCCCGGGCGGGGTCCCACTAGCACAGATACGCAGTATTTT
CASSPGRGPTSTDTQYF
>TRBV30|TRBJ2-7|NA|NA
TGTGCCTGGAATTCGGTGGCCTACGAGCAGTACTTC
CAWNSVAYEQYF
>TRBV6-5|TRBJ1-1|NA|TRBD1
TGTGCCAGCAGTTACTCATCAGGGGGCAACACTGAAGCTTTCTTT
CASSYSSGGNTEAFF
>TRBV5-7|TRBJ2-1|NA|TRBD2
TGTGCCAGCAGCACCGATCGGGAGGTGACCTACAATGAGCAGTTCTTC
CASSTDREVTYNEQFF
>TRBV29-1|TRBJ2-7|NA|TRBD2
TGCAGCGTTGTGGTGAACGGGAGGAGGAACGAGCAGTACTTC
CSVVVNGRRNEQYF
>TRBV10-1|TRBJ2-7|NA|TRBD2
TGCGCCACCGGGACTAGCGGAGACGAGCAGTACTTC
CATGTSGDEQYF
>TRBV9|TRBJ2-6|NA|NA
TGTGCCAGCAGCGTCCCTCGGGGCTCTGGGGCCAACGTCCTGACTTTC
CASSVPRGSGANVLTF
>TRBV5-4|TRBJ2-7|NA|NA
TGTGCCAGCAGCCAGCCCCACAGCTACGAGCAGTACTTC
CASSQPHSYEQYF
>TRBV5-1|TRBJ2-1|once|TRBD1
TGCGCCAGCAGCTTGGTACCAGGGGGTACGCTTGAGCAGTTCTTC
CASSLVPGGTLEQFF